A single sample gave rise to the 8 T cell receptor beta chains below, sequenced in a study of blood T cell repertoires in COVID-19. Sequencing was performed with immunoSEQ multiplex PCR; in TCRdb, only in-frame clones are kept and a portion is missing. The sample yields about 200,000 clones, 86% seen once. Sample: peripheral blood. All receptors derive from a man older than 75 with acute or convalescent COVID-19.

This clone was detected once. The chain is built from TRBV15 and TRBJ2-7; 9 positions agree with TRBD1. The trim removed 1 base at V and 6 bases at J, leaving 7 bases unmatched. The germline V gene has CDR1 LNHNV and CDR2 YYDKDF (reference sequence). This CDR3 is built from 15 residues. CDR3 sequence reads: CATSRGSGQGSEQYV. CDR3 in DNA: TGTGCCACCAGCAGAGGTTCAGGACAGGGGAGCGAGCAGTACGTC.

The V gene is TRBV7-2, the J gene TRBJ2-1, with TRBD2 identical over 12 bases. The CDR3 totals 18 residues. The J segment lost 7 bases and the V segment lost 5 bases, leaving 15 bases of the junction unmatched. The germline V gene encodes CDR1 SGHTA and CDR2 FQGNSA. CDR3 residues: CASSPEPPLAGGGNEQFF. CDR3 nucleotides: TGTGCCAGCAGCCCCGAACCCCCACTAGCGGGAGGTGGTAATGAGCAGTTCTTC.

Only one count was recorded for this clone. The rearrangement uses TRBV28 and TRBJ1-1, with TRBD1 matching over 7 bases. The CDR3 sequence is 11 residues long. The junction had 1 base not matched to a gene; V was cut back by 4 bases and J by 8 bases. Germline V CDR1 and CDR2: MDHEN, SYDVKM. The CDR3 bases are TGTGCCAGCAGTTGGACAGGCGAAGCTTTCTTT. This encodes CASSWTGEAFF.

The chain couples TRBV28 to TRBJ2-7, with TRBD2 as a possible D gene (5 bases). CDR1 is MDHEN and CDR2 is SYDVKM in the germline V gene. The V end lost 1 base, the J end lost 9 bases, and 13 bases lay between the germline ends. The CDR3 consists of 13 residues. The CDR3 is CASSLLSLRAQYF. CDR3 coding DNA: TGTGCCAGCAGTTTATTGAGCCTGCGGGCGCAGTACTTC.

For the CDR3, the DNA is TGTGCCAGCAGCCTCAGGGGCACCAATCAGCCCCAGCATTTT. Amino acids: CASSLRGTNQPQHF. The gene calls are TRBV27 and TRBJ1-5; a weak D match, TRBD1 (6 bases). V lost 6 bases, J lost 3 bases, and 12 bases lay in between. Germline V gene lookup returns CDR1 MNHEY and CDR2 SMNVEV (reference sequence). The CDR3 extends over 14 amino acids.

This clone showed up just a few times. The gene calls are TRBV3-1 (or the pseudogene TRBV3-2) and TRBJ2-1, with 8 bases matching TRBD2. V shed 3 bases, J shed 6 bases, and the junction held 4 bases outside the gene matches. There are 14 residues in the CDR3. CDR1 and CDR2 from the germline V gene are LGHDT and YNNKEL (reference sequence). The CDR3 DNA reads TGTGCCAGCAGCCAGGGACTAGGACGCAATGAGCAGTTCTTC. Amino acid sequence: CASSQGLGRNEQFF.

The gene calls are TRBV28 and TRBJ2-1; 14 bases align to TRBD2. Per germline, CDR1 MDHEN and CDR2 SYDVKM. The ends lost 7 bases at V and 12 bases at J; junction bases unmatched: 11. This CDR3 is built from 15 residues. The CDR3 sequence is CASTKGTSGSRGQFF. CDR3 DNA: TGTGCCAGCACCAAAGGGACTAGCGGGAGCCGTGGGCAGTTCTTC.

The J gene is TRBJ1-1, the V gene TRBV18, with D unresolved. The CDR3 loop spans 14 amino acids. Trimming took off 0 bases at V and 2 bases at J, with 7 bases between the two ends. CDR1 is KGHSH, CDR2 LQKENI, per germline. CDR3: CASSPPPLNTEAFF. CDR3 bases: TGTGCCAGCTCACCACCTCCCCTCAACACTGAAGCTTTCTTT. Using reference TRBV18 and TRBJ1-1 for the parts outside the CDR3, the full variable domain is NAGVMQNPRHLVRRRGQEARLRCSPMKGHSHVYWYRQLPEEGLKFMVYLQKENIIDESGMPKERFSAEFPKEGPSILRIQQVVRGDSAAYFCASSPPPLNTEAFFGQGTRLTVV.